This TCR beta chain was profiled in a study of T cell changes during pregnancy in multiple sclerosis. The CDR3 sequence is 13 residues long. Per the germline V gene, CDR1 is LNHDA and CDR2 is SQIVND (reference sequence). The J segment lost 10 bases and the V segment lost 1 base, leaving 4 bases of the junction unmatched. TCRdb keeps only in-frame clones here, not all; method: immunoSEQ multiplex PCR. The sample holds 70,000 to 75,000 clones, 92% seen once. J is TRBJ2-1 and V is TRBV19, with 7 bases identical to TRBD2. Specimen: peripheral blood, collected before pregnancy. The receptor was isolated from a female donor with multiple sclerosis, enrolled in a pregnancy study. The CDR3 DNA follows: TGTGCCAGTAGTATAGGCAGCGGGACGGAGCAGTTCTTC. The encoded protein is CASSIGSGTEQFF. Based on the CDR3 plus reference TRBV19 and TRBJ2-1, the full variable domain is DGGITQSPKYLFRKEGQNVTLSCEQNLNHDAMYWYRQDPGQGLRLIYYSQIVNDFQKGDIAEGYSVSREKKESFPLTVTSAQKNPTAFYLCASSIGSGTEQFFGPGTRLTVL.